This T cell receptor (beta chain) was retrieved from a study of T and B cells in COVID-19 patients. The overall study: The recovered cohort's median age was about 34 years, versus about 63 years in active infection. Broader study findings: Active COVID-19 showed highly clonal TRB repertoires; recovery showed diversity and richness above healthy donors.

Multiplex PCR with BIOMED2 TRB-A/B primer pools amplified TRB rearrangements. TCRdb independently ran MiXCR on the multiplex PCR reads; one entry per CDR3 protein. The sample has almost 6,000 distinct CDR3 sequences; 20% to 30% are singletons. From blood, about 240-500 ng of genomic DNA served as TRB template. Of note for this clonotype: Its antigen is undetermined.

J was trimmed by 5 bases and V by 4 bases; bases with no gene match: 12. This CDR3 is 16 amino acids long. CDR1 is LNHDA, CDR2 SQIVND, per germline (reference sequence). The TCR was taken from a human donor with active COVID-19. This chain connects TRBV19 to TRBJ2-5, with 8 bases fitting TRBD2. Sequencing was carried out using blood. The CDR3 DNA sequence: TGTGCCAGTAGTAGGATCGGGGGGGCAACCCGGGAGACCCAGTACTTC. As protein: CASSRIGGATRETQYF.